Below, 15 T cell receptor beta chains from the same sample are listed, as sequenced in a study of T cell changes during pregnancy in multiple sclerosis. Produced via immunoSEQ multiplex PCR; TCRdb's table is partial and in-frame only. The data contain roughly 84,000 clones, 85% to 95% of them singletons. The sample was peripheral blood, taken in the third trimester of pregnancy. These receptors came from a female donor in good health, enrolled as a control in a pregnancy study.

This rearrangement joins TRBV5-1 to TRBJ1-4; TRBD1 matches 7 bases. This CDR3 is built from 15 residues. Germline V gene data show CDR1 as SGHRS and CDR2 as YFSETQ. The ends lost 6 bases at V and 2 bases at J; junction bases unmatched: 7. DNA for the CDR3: TGCGCCAGCAAACCTAGGGGGCTGACTAATGAAAAACTGTTTTTT. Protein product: CASKPRGLTNEKLFF.

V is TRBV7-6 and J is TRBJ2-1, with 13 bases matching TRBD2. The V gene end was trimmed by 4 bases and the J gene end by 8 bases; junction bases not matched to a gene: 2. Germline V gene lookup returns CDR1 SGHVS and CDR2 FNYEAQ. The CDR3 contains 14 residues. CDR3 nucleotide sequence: TGTGCCAGCAGCTCTGGACTAGCGGGAGATGAGCAGTTCTTC. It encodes CASSSGLAGDEQFF. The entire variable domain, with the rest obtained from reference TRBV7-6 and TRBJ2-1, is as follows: GAGVSQSPRYKVTKRGQDVALRCDPISGHVSLYWYRQALGQGPEFLTYFNYEAQQDKSGLPNDRFSAERPEGSISTLTIQRTEQRDSAMYRCASSSGLAGDEQFFGPGTRLTVL.

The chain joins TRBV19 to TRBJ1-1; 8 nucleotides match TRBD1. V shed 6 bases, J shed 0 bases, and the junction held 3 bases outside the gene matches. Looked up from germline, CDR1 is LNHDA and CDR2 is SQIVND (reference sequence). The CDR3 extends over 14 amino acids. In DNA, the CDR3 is TGTGCCAGTAGAGCACAGGGGGTGAACACTGAAGCTTTCTTT. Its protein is CASRAQGVNTEAFF.

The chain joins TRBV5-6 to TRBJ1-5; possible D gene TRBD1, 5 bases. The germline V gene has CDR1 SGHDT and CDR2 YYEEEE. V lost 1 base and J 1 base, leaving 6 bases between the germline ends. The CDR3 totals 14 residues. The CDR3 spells CASSLSGSNQPQHF. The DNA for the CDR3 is TGTGCCAGCAGCTTGTCAGGGAGCAATCAGCCCCAGCATTTT.

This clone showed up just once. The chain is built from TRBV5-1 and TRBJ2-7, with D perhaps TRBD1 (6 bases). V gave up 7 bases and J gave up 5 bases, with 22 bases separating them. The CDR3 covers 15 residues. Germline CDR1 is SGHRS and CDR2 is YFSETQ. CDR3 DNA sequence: TGCGCCAGCGGAGACCTTACCGGGACAAACCACGAGCAGTACTTC. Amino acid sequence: CASGDLTGTNHEQYF.

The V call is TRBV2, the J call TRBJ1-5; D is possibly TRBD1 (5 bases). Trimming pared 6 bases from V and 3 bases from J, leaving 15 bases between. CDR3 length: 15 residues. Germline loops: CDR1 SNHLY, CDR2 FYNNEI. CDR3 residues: CASSSRGGTNQPQHF. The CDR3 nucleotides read TGTGCCAGCAGCTCCCGCGGAGGGACCAATCAGCCCCAGCATTTT.

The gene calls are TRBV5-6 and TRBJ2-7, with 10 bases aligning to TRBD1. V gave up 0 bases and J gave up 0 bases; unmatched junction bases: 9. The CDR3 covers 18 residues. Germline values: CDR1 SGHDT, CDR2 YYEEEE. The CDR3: CASSLVTGGYLPSYEQYF. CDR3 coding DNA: TGTGCCAGCAGCTTGGTGACAGGGGGCTATCTCCCCTCCTACGAGCAGTACTTC.

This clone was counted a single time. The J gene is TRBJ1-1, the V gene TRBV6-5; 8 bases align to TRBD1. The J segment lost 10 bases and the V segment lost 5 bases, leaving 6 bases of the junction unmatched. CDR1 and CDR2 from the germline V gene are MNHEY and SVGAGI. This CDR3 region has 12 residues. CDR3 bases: TGTGCCAGCAGTCAGGACAGGGCGGCAGCTTTCTTT. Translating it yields CASSQDRAAAFF.

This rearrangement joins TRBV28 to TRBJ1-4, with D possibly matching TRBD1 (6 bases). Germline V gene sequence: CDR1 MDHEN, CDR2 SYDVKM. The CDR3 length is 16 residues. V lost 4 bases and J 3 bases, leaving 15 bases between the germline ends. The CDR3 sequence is CASSSLGGEANEKLFF. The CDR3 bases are TGTGCCAGCAGTTCCCTAGGGGGTGAGGCTAATGAAAAACTGTTTTTT.

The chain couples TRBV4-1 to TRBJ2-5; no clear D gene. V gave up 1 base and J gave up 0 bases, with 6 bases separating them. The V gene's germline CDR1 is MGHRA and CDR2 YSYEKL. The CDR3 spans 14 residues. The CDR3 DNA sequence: TGCGCCAGCAGCCAAGGTTTCTACCAAGAGACCCAGTACTTC. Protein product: CASSQGFYQETQYF.

The CDR3, as DNA: TGTGCCAGCAGCCTTAAACCAGGGAACGGTGAAAAACTGTTTTTT. This encodes CASSLKPGNGEKLFF. The chain carries TRBV4-2 and TRBJ1-4; D possibly corresponds to TRBD1 (5 bases). This CDR3 comprises 15 residues. Germline V lookup: CDR1 LGHNA, CDR2 YNFKEQ. The V end was cut by 4 bases, the J end by 7 bases, with 16 bases between.

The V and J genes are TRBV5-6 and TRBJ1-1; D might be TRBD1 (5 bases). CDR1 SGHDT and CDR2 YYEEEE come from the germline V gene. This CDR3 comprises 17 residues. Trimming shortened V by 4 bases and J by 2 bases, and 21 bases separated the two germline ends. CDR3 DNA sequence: TGTGCCAGCAGCCTTCTCTTGACAGAGGATCAAAACACTGAAGCTTTCTTT. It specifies CASSLLLTEDQNTEAFF.

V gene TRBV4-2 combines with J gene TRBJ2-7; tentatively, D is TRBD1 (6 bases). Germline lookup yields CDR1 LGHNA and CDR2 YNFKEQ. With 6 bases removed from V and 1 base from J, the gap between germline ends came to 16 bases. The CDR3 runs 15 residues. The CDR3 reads CASSLRPGESYEQYF. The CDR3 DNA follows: TGTGCCAGCAGTTTAAGACCAGGGGAGTCCTACGAGCAGTACTTC.

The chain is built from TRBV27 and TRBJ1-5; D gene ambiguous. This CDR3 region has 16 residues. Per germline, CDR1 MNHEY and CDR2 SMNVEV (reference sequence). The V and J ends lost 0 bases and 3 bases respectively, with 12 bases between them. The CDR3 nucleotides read TGTGCCAGCAGTTTATCATTCCCCCCTCCCAATCAGCCCCAGCATTTT. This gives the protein CASSLSFPPPNQPQHF.

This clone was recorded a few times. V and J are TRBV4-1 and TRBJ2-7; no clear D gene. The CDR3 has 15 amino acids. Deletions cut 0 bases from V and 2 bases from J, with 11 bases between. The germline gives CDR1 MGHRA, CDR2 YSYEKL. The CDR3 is CASSQELVDTYEQYF. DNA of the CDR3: TGCGCCAGCAGCCAAGAGTTGGTAGATACCTACGAGCAGTACTTC.